Following are 11 T cell receptor beta chains from one sample sequenced in a study of T-cell reconstitution after alpha-beta-depleted transplantation in children. Using unique molecular identifiers, the investigators prepared the TCRbeta library. TCRdb passed the PCR reads through MiXCR, listing each CDR3 protein once. The sample contains some 550,000 distinct CDR3 sequences, around 18% of which appear only once. The sample here was PBMCs from the stem cell graft donor, taken from the stem cell graft. The source of these receptors is a human donor who donated a stem cell graft to a child with acute lymphoblastic leukemia.

As for this clonotype: A much larger clone sits a single nucleotide away, making a read error possible. J is TRBJ1-1 and V is TRBV12-3 or TRBV12-4; tentatively, D is TRBD1 (6 bases). Trimming cost V 3 bases and J 1 base, with 12 bases left between them. The CDR3 spans 15 residues. CDR3: CASSFGRQANTEAFF. In nucleotides, the CDR3 is TGTGCCAGCAGTTTTGGGCGACAGGCGAACACTGAAGCTTTCTTT.

This chain connects TRBV20-1 to TRBJ2-1; D remains unclear. CDR3 size: 15 residues. Trimming removed 6 bases from V and 4 bases from J, with 19 bases in between. In germline, CDR1 is DFQATT, CDR2 SNEGSKA (reference sequence). CDR3 DNA sequence: TGCAGTGCCCATACGGACGAACCGGGTTACAATGAGCAGTTCTTC. This codes for CSAHTDEPGYNEQFF.

In its sample, this clonotype was seen once. This chain joins TRBV9 and TRBJ2-3; TRBD2 might be the D (6 bases). The CDR3 totals 16 residues. Trimming took 0 bases from V and 0 from J, leaving 11 bases between them. From germline, CDR1 is SGDLS and CDR2 YYNGEE. The CDR3 sequence: CASSVVGRTSTDTQYF. The CDR3 DNA sequence: TGTGCCAGCAGCGTAGTCGGGAGAACTAGCACAGATACGCAGTATTTT.

This clonotype has a handful of counts. The rearrangement uses TRBV7-3 and TRBJ2-1, with 8 bases matching TRBD2. CDR3 length: 16 residues. J was trimmed by 2 bases and V by 2 bases; bases with no gene match: 5. CDR1 is SGHTA and CDR2 is FQGTGA in the germline V gene. CDR3 loop: CASSLQPGGTYNEQFF. The DNA for the CDR3 is TGTGCCAGCAGCTTACAGCCGGGAGGGACCTACAATGAGCAGTTCTTC.

The chain employs TRBV20-1 and TRBJ1-2; 8 nucleotides align to TRBD1. V lost 6 bases, J lost 7 bases, and 10 bases stayed unmatched. Germline V CDR1 and CDR2: DFQATT, SNEGSKA (reference sequence). The CDR3 is 13 residues long. The CDR3 is CSAFPGTGCGYTF. The CDR3 DNA is TGCAGTGCCTTTCCCGGGACAGGATGTGGCTACACCTTC.

There are a few counts of this clonotype. The chain is built from TRBV5-1 and TRBJ2-1; weak D call: TRBD2 (6 bases). V gave up 7 bases and J gave up 4 bases, with 18 bases separating them. CDR1 is SGHRS, CDR2 YFSETQ, per germline. The CDR3 runs 15 residues. The DNA of the CDR3 is TGCGCCAGCGGACATAGCGGAGCAGCTTACAATGAGCAGTTCTTC. It is translated as CASGHSGAAYNEQFF.

This clonotype was found a few times. The genes are TRBV27 and TRBJ2-1, with TRBD1 as a possible D gene (5 bases). CDR3 length: 12 residues. Trimming took 4 bases from V and 7 from J, leaving 8 bases between them. CDR1 MNHEY and CDR2 SMNVEV come from the germline V gene (reference sequence). In nucleotides, the CDR3 is TGTGCCAGCAGTTCAGGGTGGAATGAGCAGTTCTTC. Translation: CASSSGWNEQFF.

Many counts were recorded for this clonotype. V is TRBV10-3 and J is TRBJ2-7; 8 bases are shared with TRBD1. Germline V gives CDR1 ENHRY, CDR2 SYGVKD. Trimming removed 4 bases from V and 5 bases from J; junction bases left unmatched: 10. The CDR3 is 15 amino acids. Here the CDR3 reads CAISVGSGGKDEQYF. CDR3 sequence (DNA): TGTGCCATCAGTGTCGGGTCAGGGGGCAAGGACGAGCAGTACTTC.

The J gene is TRBJ1-4, the V gene TRBV12-3 or TRBV12-4; D not certain. This CDR3 comprises 15 residues. The V gene lost 0 bases and the J gene lost 10 bases, with 15 bases spanning the gap. The CDR3 region is CASSLATGSLGKLFF. CDR3 nucleotides: TGTGCCAGCAGTTTAGCAACGGGTAGCCTGGGAAAACTGTTTTTT.

This clonotype was found a few times. V gene TRBV27 combines with J gene TRBJ2-5; 11 bases are a match to TRBD2. The CDR3 is made up of 15 amino acids. Germline CDR1 reads MNHEY; CDR2 reads SMNVEV (reference sequence). Trimming cost V 10 bases and J 4 bases; bases outside gene matches: 11. The CDR3, as DNA: TGTGCCACCGCCCCACGACTAGCGGGACGAGAGACCCAGTACTTC. Its translation: CATAPRLAGRETQYF.

This clonotype appeared a few times. This chain links TRBV30 with TRBJ1-1; 9 nucleotides line up with TRBD1. V dropped 3 bases and J dropped 5; count of bases not matched to a gene: 4. Germline-derived CDR1 and CDR2 are GTSNPN and SVGIG (reference sequence). CDR3 length: 13 residues. Here the CDR3 reads CAWSFGTGTEAFF. CDR3 coding DNA: TGTGCCTGGAGCTTCGGGACAGGGACTGAAGCTTTCTTT.